The next 9 T cell receptor beta chains were all read from a single sample in a study of blood T cell repertoires in COVID-19. Assay used: immunoSEQ multiplex PCR; TCRdb lists only in-frame clones, some missing. The table lists some 150,000 clones, approximately 84% of them singletons. Sequences were obtained from peripheral blood. Source of these receptors: a human donor in a cohort sampled during active COVID-19.

V usage is TRBV19 and J usage is TRBJ2-2; perhaps TRBD2 as D (5 bases). Trimming removed 9 bases from V and 1 base from J, with 12 bases in between. Germline-derived CDR1 and CDR2 are LNHDA and SQIVND (reference sequence). The CDR3 is made up of 14 amino acids. The CDR3 nucleotides read TGTGCCAGCAGGACTGAACTGAACACCGGGGAGCTGTTTTTT. This sequence encodes CASRTELNTGELFF.

The gene calls are TRBV7-9 and TRBJ1-1, with D possibly TRBD1 on 6 matching bases. V was clipped by 7 bases and J by 3 bases, with 15 bases between them. The germline V gene has CDR1 SEHNR and CDR2 FQNEAQ (reference sequence). This CDR3 is 14 amino acids long. The CDR3 DNA follows: TGTGCCAGCACCCTACAGGGTTTAGACACTGAAGCTTTCTTT. Protein product: CASTLQGLDTEAFF. Full variable domain (outside the CDR3, taken from reference TRBV7-9 and TRBJ1-1): DTGVSQNPRHKITKRGQNVTFRCDPISEHNRLYWYRQTLGQGPEFLTYFQNEAQLEKSRLLSDRFSAERPKGSFSTLEIQRTEQGDSAMYLCASTLQGLDTEAFFGQGTRLTVV.

This clone came up once. The chain combines TRBV5-1 with TRBJ2-1; D call uncertain. Between the trimmed V and J ends, which lost 7 bases and 0 bases, there was a span of 8 bases. Looked up from germline, CDR1 is SGHRS and CDR2 is YFSETQ. CDR3 length: 13 residues. In DNA, the CDR3 is TGCGCCAGCGCGCTACTCTCCTACAATGAGCAGTTCTTC. Translating it yields CASALLSYNEQFF.

The chain is built from TRBV2 and TRBJ2-2, with D tentatively TRBD1 (5 bases). This CDR3 is 14 amino acids long. The V gene's germline CDR1 is SNHLY and CDR2 FYNNEI. V gave up 3 bases and J gave up 6 bases, with 11 bases separating them. As DNA, the CDR3 is TGTGCCAGCAGTGATTTAGGGGCGGCCGGGGAGCTGTTTTTT. Protein product: CASSDLGAAGELFF. Together with reference TRBV2 and TRBJ2-2, the CDR3 gives the full variable domain: EPEVTQTPSHQVTQMGQEVILRCVPISNHLYFYWYRQILGQKVEFLVSFYNNEISEKSEIFDDQFSVERPDGSNFTLKIRSTKLEDSAMYFCASSDLGAAGELFFGEGSRLTVL.

The chain is built from TRBV5-5 and TRBJ1-4; D perhaps matches TRBD1 (5 bases). The germline gives CDR1 SGHKS, CDR2 YYEKEE (reference sequence). Trimming took 3 bases from V and 0 from J, leaving 15 bases between them. The CDR3 runs 17 residues. The DNA for the CDR3 is TGTGCCAGCAGCTATCAGGGCCCCTTTGCAACTAATGAAAAACTGTTTTTT. Translating it yields CASSYQGPFATNEKLFF.

The chain is built from TRBV6-1 and TRBJ1-1, with a weak D call TRBD1 (6 bases). The germline CDR1 and CDR2 sequences are MNHNS and SASEGT. This CDR3 contains 15 residues. Between the trimmed V and J ends, which lost 2 bases and 0 bases, there was a span of 10 bases. CDR3 sequence (DNA): TGTGCCAGCAGTGAAATGGGGGCCTTGAACACTGAAGCTTTCTTT. Protein product: CASSEMGALNTEAFF.

The chain carries TRBV19 and TRBJ2-1, with 7 bases that match TRBD1. Germline V lookup: CDR1 LNHDA, CDR2 SQIVND (reference sequence). J gave up 5 bases and V 5 bases, and 12 bases lay outside the gene matches. CDR3 length equals 16 residues. CDR3 region: CASSLTTGANNNEQFF. The DNA of the CDR3 is TGTGCCAGTAGTCTCACTACAGGGGCCAACAACAATGAGCAGTTCTTC.

The J gene is TRBJ1-2, the V gene TRBV11-2; D is unclear. Per the germline V gene, CDR1 is SGHAT and CDR2 is FQNNGV. V was trimmed by 5 bases and J by 8 bases, leaving 12 bases between them. There are 12 residues in the CDR3. CDR3 residues: CASSLGRGGYTF. The CDR3 nucleotides read TGTGCCAGCAGCCTGGGCCGCGGGGGCTACACCTTC.

This sequence joins TRBV5-1 and TRBJ1-2; D possibly corresponds to TRBD1 (5 bases). CDR3 length equals 11 residues. Trimming took off 0 bases at V and 10 bases at J, with 7 bases between the two ends. CDR1 is SGHRS, CDR2 YFSETQ, per germline. The CDR3 protein is CASSLGQNYTF. CDR3 nucleotides: TGCGCCAGCAGCTTGGGACAGAACTACACCTTC.